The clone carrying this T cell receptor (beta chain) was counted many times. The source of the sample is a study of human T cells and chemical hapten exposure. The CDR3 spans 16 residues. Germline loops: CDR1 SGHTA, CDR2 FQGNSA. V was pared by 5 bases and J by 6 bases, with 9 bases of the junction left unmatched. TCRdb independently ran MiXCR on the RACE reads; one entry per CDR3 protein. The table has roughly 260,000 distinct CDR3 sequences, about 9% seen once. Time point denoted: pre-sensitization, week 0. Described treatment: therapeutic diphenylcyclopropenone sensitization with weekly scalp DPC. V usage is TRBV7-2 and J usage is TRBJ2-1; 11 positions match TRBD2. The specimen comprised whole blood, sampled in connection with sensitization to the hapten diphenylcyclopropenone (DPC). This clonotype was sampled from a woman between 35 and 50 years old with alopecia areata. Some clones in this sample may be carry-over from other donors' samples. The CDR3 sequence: CASSISSGRLRNEQFF. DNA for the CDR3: TGTGCCAGCAGCATATCTAGCGGGAGGCTGCGCAATGAGCAGTTCTTC.